This T cell receptor beta chain came from a study of T cells in women clearing cervical HPV infection. Study context: Donors had HPV16-related CIN3 or worse; 2 had invasive cancer. Controls' single incident HPV16 infection cleared within 12 months without precancer. Case blood was drawn when the lesion was first found; control blood after infection became undetectable. General study points: CIN3+ cases had significantly higher TCR repertoire richness than controls, but evenness did not differ.

Data came from immunoSEQ multiplex PCR; TCRdb stores just in-frame clones and leaves some out. With fewer than 25,000 clones in the sample, the ten largest clones hold around 5%. In the case of this clone: Its antigen remains unknown. The CDR3 end falls 3 residues outside the read, so it is completed with the germline J gene.

Germline lookup yields CDR1 SGHNT and CDR2 YYREEE (reference sequence). The CDR3 consists of 15 residues. V dropped 4 bases and J dropped 2 bases, with 13 bases sitting between them. The J gene is TRBJ1-3, the V gene TRBV5-4; D might be TRBD1 (5 bases). The specimen was blood buffy coat. This TCR was recovered from a woman aged 18 to 75 with a cervical HPV16 infection that either progressed to CIN3+ or cleared (not recorded which). The sequenced part of the CDR3 DNA is TGTGCCAGCAGCCACCTGGGGCCGACTGGAAACACC. Protein sequence: CASSHLGPTGNT. The complete CDR3 sequence is CASSHLGPTGNTIYF.